Given below is one T cell receptor beta chain in context. This sample was taken from a study of cytomegalovirus exposure and HLA in healthy donors. Using immunoSEQ multiplex PCR, the repertoire was profiled, and TCRdb retains in-frame clones only, with some absent. Of 200,000 to 250,000 clones in the sample, approximately 83% were seen once. This CDR3 is 12 amino acids long. J lost 10 bases, V lost 0 bases, and 5 bases had no gene match. Looked up from germline, CDR1 is GTSNPN and CDR2 is SVGIG (reference sequence). The V and J genes are TRBV30 and TRBJ1-1, with 7 positions matching TRBD1. This TCR came from a woman under 40 in good health and CMV-seropositive. The sample taken for sequencing was PBMCs. The CDR3 is CAWSVSGGRAFF. The CDR3, as DNA: TGTGCCTGGAGTGTATCAGGGGGTAGAGCTTTCTTT.